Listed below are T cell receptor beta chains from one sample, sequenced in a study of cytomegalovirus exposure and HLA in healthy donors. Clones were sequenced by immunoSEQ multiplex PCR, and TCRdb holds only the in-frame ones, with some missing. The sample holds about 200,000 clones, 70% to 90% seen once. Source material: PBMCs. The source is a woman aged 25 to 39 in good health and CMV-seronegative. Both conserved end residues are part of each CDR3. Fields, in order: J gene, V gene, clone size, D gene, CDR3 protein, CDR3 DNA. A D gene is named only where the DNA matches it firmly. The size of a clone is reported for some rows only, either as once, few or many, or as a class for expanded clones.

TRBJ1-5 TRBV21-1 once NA CASSSLWGGHCNQPQHF TGTGCCAGCAGCTCGCTGTGGGGGGGGCATTGCAATCAGCCCCAGCATTTT
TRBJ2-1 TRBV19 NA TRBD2 CASSIGRTRTYNEQFF TGTGCCAGTAGTATAGGTAGGACTAGGACTTACAATGAGCAGTTCTTC
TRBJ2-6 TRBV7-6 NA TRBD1 CAVRTGGANVLTF TGTGCCGTGAGGACAGGAGGAGCCAACGTCCTGACTTTC
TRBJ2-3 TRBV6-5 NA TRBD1 CASSELQGRDTQYF TGTGCCAGCAGTGAACTACAGGGGAGAGATACGCAGTATTTT
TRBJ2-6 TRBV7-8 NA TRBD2 CASSLVYLAGGANVLTF TGTGCCAGCAGCTTAGTATATCTAGCGGGAGGGGCCAACGTCCTGACTTTC
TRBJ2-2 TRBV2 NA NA CASSEDSLSNTGELFF TGTGCCAGCAGTGAAGACAGTCTCTCGAACACCGGGGAGCTGTTTTTT
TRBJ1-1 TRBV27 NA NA CASSLLFRGATEAFF TGTGCCAGCAGTTTATTGTTTCGGGGGGCCACTGAAGCTTTCTTT
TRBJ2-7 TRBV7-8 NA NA CASSLVPAYEQYF TGTGCCAGCAGCTTAGTGCCAGCCTACGAGCAGTACTTC
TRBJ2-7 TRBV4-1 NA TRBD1 CASSQDKHRGSYEQYF TGCGCCAGCAGCCAAGATAAGCACAGGGGTTCCTACGAGCAGTACTTC
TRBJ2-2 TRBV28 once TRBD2 CASSFALAGEGELFF TGTGCCAGCAGTTTCGCGCTAGCGGGAGAGGGGGAGCTGTTTTTT
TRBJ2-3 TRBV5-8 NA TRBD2 CASSFTSGISDTQYF TGTGCCAGCAGCTTTACTAGCGGAATTTCAGATACGCAGTATTTT
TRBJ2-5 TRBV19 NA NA CASRGPLTETQYF TGTGCCAGTAGGGGGCCTCTTACCGAGACCCAGTACTTC
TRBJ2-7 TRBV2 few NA CASSEFLGQANLYEQYF TGTGCCAGCAGTGAATTCCTGGGGCAAGCTAACCTCTACGAGCAGTACTTC
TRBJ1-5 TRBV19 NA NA CASSIQGVRQPQHF TGTGCCAGTAGTATACAAGGGGTTCGCCAGCCCCAGCATTTT
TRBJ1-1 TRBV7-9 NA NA CASSHGAEAFF TGTGCCAGCAGCCACGGGGCTGAAGCTTTCTTT
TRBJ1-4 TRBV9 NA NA CASSARQANEKLFF TGTGCCAGCAGCGCCCGACAGGCTAATGAAAAACTGTTTTTT
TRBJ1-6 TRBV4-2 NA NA CASSLTGDNSPLHF TGTGCCAGCAGCCTCACAGGCGACAATTCACCCCTCCACTTT
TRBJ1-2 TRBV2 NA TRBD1 CASSETGQSYGYTF TGTGCCAGCAGTGAGACGGGACAGAGCTATGGCTACACCTTC
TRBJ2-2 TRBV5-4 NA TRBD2 CASSFIAGGTGELFF TGTGCCAGCAGCTTTATAGCGGGCGGGACCGGGGAGCTGTTTTTT
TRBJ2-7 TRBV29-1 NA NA CSVVLGLRPYEQYF TGCAGCGTTGTTTTGGGGCTGAGACCCTACGAGCAGTACTTC